This TCR beta chain stems from a study of CD8+ T cells in alopecia areata. cDNA serving as the sequencing template came from extracted, reverse transcribed RNA. Data came from immunoSEQ multiplex PCR; TCRdb stores just in-frame clones and leaves some out. The sample has more than 90,000 clones, 35% to 40% seen once. The germline gives CDR1 SGHDT, CDR2 YYEEEE. CDR3 size: 14 residues. V gave up 4 bases and J gave up 6 bases; unmatched junction bases: 10. The table lists this clone with a few counts. The receptor was derived from a human donor with alopecia areata. This sequence joins TRBV5-6 and TRBJ2-7; the match to TRBD2 covers 7 bases. Sequencing was done on a sample of CD4+ T cells sorted from blood. The CDR3 here is CASSLAGTTTEQYF. CDR3 sequence (DNA): TGTGCCAGCAGCCTCGCCGGGACTACCACCGAGCAGTACTTC.